This note documents a single TCR beta chain sequence. Using its own MiXCR run on the RT-PCR reads, TCRdb lists one record per CDR3 protein. The sample holds more than 550,000 distinct CDR3 sequences, about 14% seen once. V shed 1 base and J shed 7 bases, with 9 bases lying between them. The CDR3 sequence is 13 residues long. Germline CDR1 is SGHRS and CDR2 is YFSETQ. The sequencing input was memory CD4+ T cells from blood. The rearrangement uses TRBV5-1 and TRBJ2-1; no reliable D call. The receptor's source is a female donor in good health, serving as a healthy control. CDR3 amino acids: CASSLQIDNEQFF. CDR3 coding DNA: TGCGCCAGCAGCTTGCAGATAGATAATGAGCAGTTCTTC.